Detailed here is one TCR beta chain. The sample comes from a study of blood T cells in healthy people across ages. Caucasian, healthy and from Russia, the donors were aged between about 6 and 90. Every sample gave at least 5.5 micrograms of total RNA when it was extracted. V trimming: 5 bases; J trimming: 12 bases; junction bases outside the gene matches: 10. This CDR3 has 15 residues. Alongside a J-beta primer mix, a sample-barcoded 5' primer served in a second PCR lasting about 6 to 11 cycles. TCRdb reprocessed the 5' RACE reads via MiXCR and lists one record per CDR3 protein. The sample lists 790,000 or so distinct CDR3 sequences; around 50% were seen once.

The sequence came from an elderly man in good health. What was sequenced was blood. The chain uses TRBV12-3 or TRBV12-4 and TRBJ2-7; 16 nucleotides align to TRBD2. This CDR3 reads CASSPGTSGRVSRYF. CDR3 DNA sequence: TGTGCCAGCAGTCCCGGGACTAGCGGGAGGGTGTCGCGGTACTTC.